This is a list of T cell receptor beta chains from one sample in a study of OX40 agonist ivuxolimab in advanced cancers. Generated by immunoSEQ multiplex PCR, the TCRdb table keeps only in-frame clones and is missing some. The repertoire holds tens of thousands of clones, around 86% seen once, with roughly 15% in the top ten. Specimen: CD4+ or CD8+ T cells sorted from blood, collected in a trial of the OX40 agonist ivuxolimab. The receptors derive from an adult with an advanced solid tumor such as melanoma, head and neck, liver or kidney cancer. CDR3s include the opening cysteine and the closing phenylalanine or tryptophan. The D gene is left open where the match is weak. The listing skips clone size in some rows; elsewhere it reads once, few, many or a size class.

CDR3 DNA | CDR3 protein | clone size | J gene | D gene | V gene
TGTGCCAGCAGCTTAGGTTTAGGGACCTCCTACGAGCAGTACTTC | CASSLGLGTSYEQYF | - | TRBJ2-7 | - | TRBV13
TGTGCCACCAGCGGAAGGGGGCTAGCGGGATACGAGCAGTACTTC | CATSGRGLAGYEQYF | - | TRBJ2-7 | TRBD2 | TRBV15
TGTGCCAGCAGCAACGGGGGGGCAAAGGGGAGCGAGCAGTACTTC | CASSNGGAKGSEQYF | - | TRBJ2-7 | TRBD2 | TRBV7-2
TGTGCCAGCAGCTTAGGGTTCTCAACTAATGAAAAACTGTTTTTT | CASSLGFSTNEKLFF | - | TRBJ1-4 | - | TRBV13
TGTGCCAGCAGGAGCGGTTCTAACACCGGGGAGCTGTTTTTT | CASRSGSNTGELFF | - | TRBJ2-2 | - | TRBV27
TGTGCCAGCAGCCAGACTAGCGGGCAGACAGATACGCAGTATTTT | CASSQTSGQTDTQYF | - | TRBJ2-3 | TRBD2 | TRBV7-2
TGTGCCAGCAGCTCCCCTTGGGGACTGAACATTCAGTACTTC | CASSSPWGLNIQYF | - | TRBJ2-4 | - | TRBV7-9
TGTGCCAGCAGTGACCACTCTAGGGGCTACACCTTC | CASSDHSRGYTF | - | TRBJ1-2 | - | TRBV27
TGTGCCAGCTCACTTCCCGACAGGGACAATGAGCAGTTCTTC | CASSLPDRDNEQFF | once | TRBJ2-1 | TRBD1 | TRBV18
TGTGCCAGCAGCTTAGGACAGGGGGGATTAGCTGAAGCTTTCTTT | CASSLGQGGLAEAFF | - | TRBJ1-1 | TRBD1 | TRBV7-6
TGTGCCAGCTTCGGACTAGCGGGAACCCTTACGCAGTATTTT | CASFGLAGTLTQYF | - | TRBJ2-3 | TRBD2 | TRBV7-2
TGTGCCAGCAGCTTGATGAGGGTACCAGATACGCAGTATTTT | CASSLMRVPDTQYF | - | TRBJ2-3 | - | TRBV5-6
TGTGCCAGTAGTATAGCGGTCTCCGGGGAGCTGTTTTTT | CASSIAVSGELFF | once | TRBJ2-2 | - | TRBV19
TGTGCTAGAGAAATGGGACAGGCCGGAGGAGAGACCCAGTACTTC | CAREMGQAGGETQYF | - | TRBJ2-5 | TRBD1 | TRBV12-5
TGTGCCAGCAGCTTATTAACCGGGGAGCTGTTTTTT | CASSLLTGELFF | - | TRBJ2-2 | - | TRBV7-9
TGTGCCAGCAGTTTTGCATATAATGGCAATCAGCCCCAGCATTTT | CASSFAYNGNQPQHF | - | TRBJ1-5 | - | TRBV27